The clone carrying this T cell receptor beta chain occurred once. Its antigen is still unknown. Other nucleotide sequences in the sample specify the same CDR3. This specimen belongs to a study of beta chain features in type 1 diabetes. At the level of the study: Comparable age, gender and cell yields were observed in patients relative to healthy donors. Whole-study results and caveats: There was no resolution here of whether HLA type influences TCRB rearrangement. Shorter TCRB CDR3s, moderately but significantly so, were found in Type 1 diabetes patients in all four CD4+ subsets. There were fewer insertions and more deletions at the VDJ junctions of type 1 diabetes patients.

This CDR3 contains 15 residues. The V gene end was trimmed by 1 base and the J gene end by 6 bases; junction bases not matched to a gene: 3. The germline CDR1 and CDR2 sequences are MGHRA and YSYEKL. Reverse transcribing all isolated RNA meant expressed TCRB transcripts were sequenced. This table comes from immunoSEQ multiplex PCR, and its TCRdb copy is limited to in-frame clones, with some not included. The repertoire holds about 740,000 clones, with 13% as singletons. Sequencing input: naive CD4+ T cells from blood. The chain carries TRBV4-1 and TRBJ1-5; TRBD1 agrees at 10 bases. This receptor was identified in a man aged 18 to 29 with type 1 diabetes. In nucleotides, the CDR3 is TGCGCCAGCAGCCAAGGACAGGGGGCCACTCAGCCCCAGCATTTT. Its protein is CASSQGQGATQPQHF.